What follows are 12 T cell receptor beta chains derived from one specimen sequenced in a study of high-grade serous ovarian cancer treatment subgroups. TCRdb keeps only in-frame clones here, not all; method: immunoSEQ multiplex PCR. The data contain about 15,000 clones, roughly 90% of them singletons. Tumor samples were obtained before definitive surgery or chemotherapy. Sequencing was carried out using tumor tissue. The source of these receptors is a human donor with high-grade serous ovarian cancer.

Notes on this clone: Other nucleotide sequences from this sample produce the same CDR3. The V call is TRBV2, the J call TRBJ2-7; D perhaps matches TRBD2 (5 bases). CDR1 is SNHLY and CDR2 is FYNNEI in the germline V gene. This CDR3 has 13 amino acids. V lost 4 bases, J lost 2 bases, and 9 bases lay in between. The CDR3 protein is CASSGGRPYEQYF. CDR3 nucleotides: TGTGCCAGCAGTGGCGGGCGTCCCTACGAGCAGTACTTC.

The V and J genes are TRBV2 and TRBJ1-4, with D perhaps matching TRBD1 (6 bases). V lost 4 bases and J lost 4, with 13 bases in between. Germline lookup yields CDR1 SNHLY and CDR2 FYNNEI. The CDR3 extends over 15 amino acids. CDR3 sequence (DNA): TGTGCCAGCAGTGCGAGTGGACAGCTTAATGAAAAACTGTTTTTT. This translates into CASSASGQLNEKLFF.

The chain links TRBV9 to TRBJ1-5; tentative D call: TRBD1 (5 bases). V dropped 0 bases and J dropped 4 bases, with 8 bases sitting between them. The CDR3 covers 14 residues. Germline V gene sequence: CDR1 SGDLS, CDR2 YYNGEE. The DNA for the CDR3 is TGTGCCAGCAGCGTAGGACAGCCAAATCAGCCCCAGCATTTT. Amino acid sequence: CASSVGQPNQPQHF.

The J gene is TRBJ2-6, the V gene TRBV11-2, with D unclear. The V and J ends lost 6 bases and 2 bases respectively, with 5 bases between them. Germline V gene data show CDR1 as SGHAT and CDR2 as FQNNGV. This CDR3 has 13 residues. The CDR3, as DNA: TGTGCCAGCAGTATGGCTGGGGCCAACGTCCTGACTTTC. This translates into CASSMAGANVLTF.

The gene calls are TRBV11-2 and TRBJ2-2; D perhaps matches TRBD1 (6 bases). Per the germline V gene, CDR1 is SGHAT and CDR2 is FQNNGV. The germline V and J ends were trimmed by 4 bases and 0 bases, with 18 bases remaining between them. The CDR3 runs to 18 residues. Here the CDR3 reads CASSSNPETGANTGELFF. The CDR3 coding sequence is TGTGCCAGCAGCTCCAACCCCGAGACAGGAGCGAACACCGGGGAGCTGTTTTTT.

The J gene is TRBJ1-5, the V gene TRBV7-2; D is unclear. V lost 1 base and J lost 1, with 2 bases in between. This CDR3 is built from 13 residues. The germline CDR1 and CDR2 sequences are SGHTA and FQGNSA. The CDR3 here is CASSLDSNQPQHF. CDR3 bases: TGTGCCAGCAGCTTAGACAGCAATCAGCCCCAGCATTTT.

This chain links TRBV4-2 with TRBJ2-3; a possible D gene is TRBD2 (6 bases). This CDR3 contains 14 residues. Trimming took off 0 bases at V and 3 bases at J, with 7 bases between the two ends. Germline CDR1 reads LGHNA; CDR2 reads YNFKEQ. Here the CDR3 DNA reads TGTGCCAGCAGCCAAGAACTAGCTACAGATACGCAGTATTTT. Residues: CASSQELATDTQYF.

This chain joins TRBV28 and TRBJ2-2; D gene unclear. Per the germline V gene, CDR1 is MDHEN and CDR2 is SYDVKM. Trimming removed 7 bases from V and 1 base from J, with 10 bases in between. This CDR3 has 14 residues. CDR3 DNA sequence: TGTGCCAGCACGGGTACCTTGAACACCGGGGAGCTGTTTTTT. Its translation is CASTGTLNTGELFF.

This clone has only one observation. The chain combines TRBV11-2 with TRBJ2-1; 8 nucleotides line up with TRBD1. V shed 5 bases and J 10 bases; nucleotides not matched to a gene: 7. The CDR3 loop spans 13 amino acids. Germline CDR1 and CDR2: SGHAT and FQNNGV. This CDR3 reads CASSRDRKIEQFF. The CDR3 bases are TGTGCCAGCAGCCGGGACAGGAAAATAGAGCAGTTCTTC.

The chain has TRBV7-9 and TRBJ1-5; D call uncertain. V lost 3 bases to trimming and J lost 3 bases, with 9 bases between them. The CDR3 is 14 amino acids. Germline loops: CDR1 SEHNR, CDR2 FQNEAQ (reference sequence). CDR3 sequence: CASSFPGNNQPQHF. The CDR3 nucleotides read TGTGCCAGCAGCTTTCCAGGCAACAATCAGCCCCAGCATTTT. Drawing the rest from reference TRBV7-9 and TRBJ1-5, the complete variable domain is DTGVSQNPRHKITKRGQNVTFRCDPISEHNRLYWYRQTLGQGPEFLTYFQNEAQLEKSRLLSDRFSAERPKGSFSTLEIQRTEQGDSAMYLCASSFPGNNQPQHFGDGTRLSIL.

This clone was seen just once. The chain employs TRBV5-1 and TRBJ2-5, with a possible D match to TRBD2 (6 bases). Germline assignment: CDR1 SGHRS and CDR2 YFSETQ. The CDR3 runs to 15 residues. Trimming removed 1 base from V and 5 bases from J, with 15 bases in between. In DNA form, the CDR3 reads TGCGCCAGCAGCTTGATGGTTCCGGGGGAGGAGACCCAGTACTTC. This codes for CASSLMVPGEETQYF.

The chain carries TRBV7-2 and TRBJ1-2; TRBD1 agrees at 7 bases. CDR1 is SGHTA, CDR2 FQGNSA, per germline. The CDR3 spans 15 residues. The ends lost 1 base at V and 0 bases at J; junction bases unmatched: 2. As DNA, the CDR3 is TGTGCCAGCAGCTTAGAGGGACAGACTAACTATGGCTACACCTTC. Translated: CASSLEGQTNYGYTF.